This T cell receptor beta chain was captured by sequencing in a study of identical twins (TCRdb year 2016). With respect to the entire study: The study deep-sequenced TCR alpha and beta repertoires from monozygotic twins, unrelated adults of various ages and cord blood to test whether fetal clonotypes persist. To rule out contamination, replicate twin experiments were performed at different times with different library preparation protocols.

This clonotype was seen only once. The antigen it binds to is not known. Base-call qualities are not available, and no considerably larger clone is one nucleotide away. CDR1 MNHEY and CDR2 SVGAGI were looked up in the germline V gene. The germline V and J ends show losses of 0 bases and 4 bases respectively, and no gene match explains 10 bases of the junction. The CDR3 starts with the cysteine, ends with the phenylalanine, and has 18 residues. The DNA shown is the 54-base CDR3, in frame from base 1. Every donor was a healthy Caucasian. Three pairs of female monozygotic twins, all aged about 18 to 30 years, made up the twin cohort. Positive isolation kits from Invitrogen were used to isolate CD4+ and CD8+ T cell populations. Broader findings and caveats from the paper: In monozygotic twins, recombination models systematically underestimated out-of-frame TCR alpha sharing, but the models matched the sharing seen between unrelated individuals. In beta out-of-frame sequences, excess twin sharing was weaker, because having fewer shared sequences lowered the signal-to-noise ratio. Zero-insertion analyses could be partly confounded by invariant T cells such as MAIT and iNKT, though diverse VJ usage argued against such confounding for most clonotypes. Conclusions relied on cross-sectional statistical analysis, since the same donors could not be followed over many years. Compared with coincidental sharing between unrelated individuals, out-of-frame TCR alpha sequences shared between twins had an excess of sequences with low generation probability. Fewer insertions were carried by abundant cord blood beta clonotypes; a weaker similar trend was observed in young adult naive repertoires, while no such trend was observed in memory repertoires.

The library was produced with 5' RACE. Sequenced on an Illumina HiSeq 2000. A universal primer binding site was introduced by template switching, and a unique molecular identifier was present in the final cDNA, enabling accurate counting of TCR cDNA molecules. Specific primers in the conserved constant-segment region were used to synthesize first-strand cDNA for the TCR alpha and beta chains. To control for contamination, each cDNA library was double barcoded with a SMART-Mk sample barcode plus Illumina barcodes. Two successive PCR steps introduced TruSeq adapter sequences along with Illumina sample barcodes. TCR alpha and beta cDNA libraries were sequenced on the Illumina HiSeq platform with custom primers. On the study's bioinformatics: MiGEC was used to process raw reads and extract unique molecular identifiers, and MiXCR was used to find CDR3 positions. For each individual, recombination models were inferred using an EM algorithm with the repgenHMM and IGoR tools. The tcR package in R was used for shared clonotype analysis, with sharing normalized by the product of cloneset sizes. To study raw recombination free of thymic and clonal selection effects, out-of-frame nonproductive sequences were analyzed. The public reads were quality trimmed at Q25 with fastp and then assembled into clones with MiXCR by TCRdb, keeping productive beta chains. Each CDR3 protein appears once, grouped with its most common genes and DNA. TCRdb, rather than the study authors, made the V and J calls. The sample table holds about 460,000 distinct CDR3 sequences, of which approximately 15% were seen once. Together, the top ten hold around 0.52% of the sample.

The same sample was also studied in work on yellow fever vaccine responses in identical twins. The second publication reports: The authors reported that the T cell response to vaccination in identical twins appeared partly convergent and partly personalized. In identical twins, the study followed T cell clones that responded to the vaccine with precision.

Sequenced input: CD4+ T cells sorted from blood. The receptor was isolated from a young woman in good health. The chain links TRBV6-5 with TRBJ2-2; 8 of the junction bases match TRBD2. The CDR3: CASSYSLRAGAGTGELFF. The nucleotide sequence reads TGTGCCAGCAGTTACTCCCTGCGAGCGGGAGCGGGCACCGGGGAGCTGTTTTTT.